This T cell receptor beta chain was recovered during a study of Ad26.COV2.S vaccination and SARS-CoV-2 variants (dated by TCRdb to about 2021). Regarding the study in general: Vaccine-arm donors came from COV1001, a multicentre, randomized, double-blind, placebo-controlled phase I-IIa trial of Ad26.COV2.S in healthy adults. Investigators remained blinded to trial group allocation during experiments and outcome assessment. Sequencing of the TCRbeta repertoire served to evaluate the specificity and breadth of SARS-CoV-2-reactive T cell receptors following Ad26.COV2.S vaccination. Ad26.COV2.S was administered intramuscularly at a dose of 5x10^10 or 1x10^11 viral particles, either as one shot or as two shots given 56 days apart. Participants in the trial were split at random into five groups of five each, receiving low-dose or high-dose Ad26.COV2.S once or twice, or else placebo on both occasions. A total of 32 samples were included in the TCR-sequenced set, comprising about 20 Ad26.COV2.S vaccine recipients, 5 placebo recipients and 8 SARS-CoV-2 convalescent individuals.

Points the paper makes about the study in general: After vaccination, spike-specific CD8+ and CD4+ T cell responses were reported to show substantial breadth. Ad26.COV2.S recipients had higher spike-specific TCR breadth than placebo recipients (P = 0.0014). The authors noted that total T cell responses may have been underestimated by the TCR breadth and depth analyses. Non-spike TCR breadth was comparable between vaccine and placebo recipients, consistent with the vaccine containing only spike. The study was not powered to compare responses between vaccine doses or regimens.

Comments on this clone: There is no known antigen for this receptor. No qualities accompany the bases; no much larger clone lies one base away.

TCRbeta CDR3 regions were sequenced with the immunoSEQ Assay. After extraction, genomic DNA underwent amplification by bias-controlled multiplex PCR, followed by high-throughput sequencing. In the source study's methods: To quantify the absolute abundance of each unique TCRbeta CDR3 region, sequences were collapsed and filtered. T cell fraction was estimated by normalizing TCRbeta template counts to usable DNA, which was measured by amplifying reference genes present in all nucleated cells. Repertoire TCRs were annotated as SARS-CoV-2-specific by exact matching of V gene, CDR3 amino acid sequence and J gene to a known reactive TCR set. MIRA supplied the reference SARS-CoV-2 TCR set, which was filtered for enrichment in COVID-19-positive ImmuneCODE repertoires so that public or cross-reactive TCRs were removed. Based on the MIRA antigens, annotated TCRs were further analysed at the level of specific ORF or position within ORF. Depth was the summed frequency of annotated unique rearrangements, while breadth was defined as annotated unique rearrangements over total unique productive rearrangements. TCR breadth was compared between groups using two-sided Wilcoxon rank-sum tests. TCRdb provides this immuneACCESS table in a form limited to in-frame rearrangements. Some clones are lacking; in checked studies, under half of them reflect an unresolved V gene, and why the rest are absent is not known. The V and J calls and the clone size are those of that table, but D and trimming were determined from the DNA. Within this sample are about 420,000 clones, with around 89% of them counted one time only. The ten largest clonotypes hold around 3.6% of the sample.

The meaning of the sample's treatment or condition label: some 20 received Ad26.COV2.S at low or high dose, single or two shots; roughly five received placebo; per-sample allocation not given. Repertoires of vaccine and placebo recipients were sequenced from samples taken on day 63 after the first injection. Between 29 July and 7 August 2020, Cohort 1b enrolled around 24 adults aged 18-55 years at one site in Boston, USA. Ad26.COV2.S was a replication-incompetent adenovirus type 26 vector that expressed a prefusion-stabilized SARS-CoV-2 spike protein derived from the original Wuhan strain. V is cut by 2 bases and J by 7 bases, and the space between the germline ends is 6 bases. The germline V gene supplies CDR1 SGHNT and CDR2 YENEEA. The CDR3 spans 12 residues, from the cysteine through the phenylalanine. Only the CDR3 part of the read is kept: 36 bases, read in frame from the first base.

The sample was peripheral blood, taken in a trial of Ad26.COV2.S vaccine versus placebo. This receptor was identified in a person between 18 and 65 years old who received the Ad26.COV2.S COVID-19 vaccine or a placebo. The V gene is TRBV11-3 and the J gene is TRBJ2-1, with the D gene call left open. Here is the DNA: TGTGCCAGCAGCTTATTGGGGAATGAGCAGTTCTTC. This sequence encodes CASSLLGNEQFF.